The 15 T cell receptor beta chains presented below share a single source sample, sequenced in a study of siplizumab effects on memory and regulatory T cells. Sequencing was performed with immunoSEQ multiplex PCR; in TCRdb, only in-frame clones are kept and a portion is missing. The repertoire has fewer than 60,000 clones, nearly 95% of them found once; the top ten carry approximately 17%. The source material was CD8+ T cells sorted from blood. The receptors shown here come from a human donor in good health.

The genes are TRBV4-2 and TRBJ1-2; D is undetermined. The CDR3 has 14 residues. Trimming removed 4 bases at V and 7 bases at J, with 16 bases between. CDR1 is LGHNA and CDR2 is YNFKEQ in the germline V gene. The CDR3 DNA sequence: TGTGCCAGCAGCCCAAGTCGCGGTGGCGGTGGCTACACCTTC. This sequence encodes CASSPSRGGGGYTF.

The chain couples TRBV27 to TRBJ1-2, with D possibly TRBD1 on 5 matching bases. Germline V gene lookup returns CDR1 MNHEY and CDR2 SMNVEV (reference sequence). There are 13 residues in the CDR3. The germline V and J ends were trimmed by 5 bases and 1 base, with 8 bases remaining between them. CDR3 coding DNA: TGTGCCAGCAGTCCCCAGGGTAACTATGGCTACACCTTC. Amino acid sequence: CASSPQGNYGYTF.

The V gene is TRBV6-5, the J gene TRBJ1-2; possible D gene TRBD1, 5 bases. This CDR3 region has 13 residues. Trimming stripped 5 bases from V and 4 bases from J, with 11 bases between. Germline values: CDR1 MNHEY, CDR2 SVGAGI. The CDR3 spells CASSPGLFYGYTF. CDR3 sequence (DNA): TGTGCCAGCAGTCCAGGGCTATTCTATGGCTACACCTTC.

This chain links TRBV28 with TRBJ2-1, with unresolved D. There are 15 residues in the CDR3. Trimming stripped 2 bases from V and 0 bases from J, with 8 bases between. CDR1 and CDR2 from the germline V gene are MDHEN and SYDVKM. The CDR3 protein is CASSLLSSSYNEQFF. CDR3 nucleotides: TGTGCCAGCAGTTTACTGTCCTCCTCCTACAATGAGCAGTTCTTC.

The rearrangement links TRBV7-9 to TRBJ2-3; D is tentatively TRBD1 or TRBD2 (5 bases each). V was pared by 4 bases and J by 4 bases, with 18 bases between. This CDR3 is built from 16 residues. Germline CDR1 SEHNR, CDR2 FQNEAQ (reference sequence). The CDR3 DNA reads TGTGCCAGCAGCTCCGACTCAGGGACCCTCGCAGATACGCAGTATTTT. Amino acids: CASSSDSGTLADTQYF.

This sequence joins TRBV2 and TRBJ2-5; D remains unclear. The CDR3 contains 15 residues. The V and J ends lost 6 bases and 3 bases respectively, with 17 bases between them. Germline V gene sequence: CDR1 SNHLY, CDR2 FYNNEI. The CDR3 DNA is TGTGCCAGCAGCCCCGAAGTGCAGCACGAAGAGACCCAGTACTTC. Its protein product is CASSPEVQHEETQYF.

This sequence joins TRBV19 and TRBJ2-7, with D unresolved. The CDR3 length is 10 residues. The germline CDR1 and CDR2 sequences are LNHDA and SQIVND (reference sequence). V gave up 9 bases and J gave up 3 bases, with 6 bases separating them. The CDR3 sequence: CASGDYEQYF. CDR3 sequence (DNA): TGTGCCAGCGGAGACTACGAGCAGTACTTC. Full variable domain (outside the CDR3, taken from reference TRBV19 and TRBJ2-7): DGGITQSPKYLFRKEGQNVTLSCEQNLNHDAMYWYRQDPGQGLRLIYYSQIVNDFQKGDIAEGYSVSREKKESFPLTVTSAQKNPTAFYLCASGDYEQYFGPGTRLTVT.

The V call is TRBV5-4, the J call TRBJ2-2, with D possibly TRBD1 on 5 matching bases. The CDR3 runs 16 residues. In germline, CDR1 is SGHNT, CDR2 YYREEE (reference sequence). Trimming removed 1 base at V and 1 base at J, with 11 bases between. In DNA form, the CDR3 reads TGTGCCAGCAGCTTGAGGGGCCAGGGGAACACCGGGGAGCTGTTTTTT. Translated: CASSLRGQGNTGELFF.

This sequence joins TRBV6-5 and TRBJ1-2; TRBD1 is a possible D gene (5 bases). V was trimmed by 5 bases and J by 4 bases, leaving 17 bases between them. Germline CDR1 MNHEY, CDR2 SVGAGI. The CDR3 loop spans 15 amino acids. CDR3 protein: CASSVPSGTIYGYTF. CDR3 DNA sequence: TGTGCCAGCAGTGTGCCCTCCGGGACGATCTATGGCTACACCTTC.

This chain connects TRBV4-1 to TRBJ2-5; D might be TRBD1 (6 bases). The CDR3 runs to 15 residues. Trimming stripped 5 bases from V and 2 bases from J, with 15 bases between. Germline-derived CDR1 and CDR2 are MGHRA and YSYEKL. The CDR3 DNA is TGCGCCAGCAGCGCGAAGAGGACAGCTCAAGAGACCCAGTACTTC. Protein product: CASSAKRTAQETQYF.

The CDR3 region has the DNA TGTGCCACCAGCAGAGAGCAAGGTCTAGCGGGATGGGGTGAGCAGTTCTTC. It specifies CATSREQGLAGWGEQFF. The chain couples TRBV15 to TRBJ2-1; 9 nucleotides align to TRBD2. Germline CDR1 is LNHNV and CDR2 is YYDKDF (reference sequence). The V and J ends lost 0 bases and 9 bases, in that order; junction bases with no gene match: 12. The CDR3 covers 17 residues. Full variable domain (rest looked up from reference TRBV15 and TRBJ2-1): DAMVIQNPRYQVTQFGKPVTLSCSQTLNHNVMYWYQQKSSQAPKLLFHYYDKDFNNEADTPDNFQSRRPNTSFCFLDIRSPGLGDTAMYLCATSREQGLAGWGEQFFGPGTRLTVL.

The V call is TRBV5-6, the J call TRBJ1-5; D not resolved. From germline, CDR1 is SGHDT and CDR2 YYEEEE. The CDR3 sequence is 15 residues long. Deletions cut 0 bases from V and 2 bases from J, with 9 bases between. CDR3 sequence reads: CASSLGGFGNQPQHF. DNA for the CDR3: TGTGCCAGCAGCTTGGGGGGATTTGGCAATCAGCCCCAGCATTTT.

The CDR3 DNA follows: TGTGCCAGCAGCCAAGATAGGACAGGCTCGAACACCGGGGAGCTGTTTTTT. It yields the protein CASSQDRTGSNTGELFF. The genes are TRBV4-2 and TRBJ2-2; the match to TRBD1 covers 7 bases. The CDR3 contains 17 residues. Germline V CDR1 and CDR2: LGHNA, YNFKEQ. With 0 bases clipped from V and 0 bases from J, the junction kept 4 bases outside the gene matches.

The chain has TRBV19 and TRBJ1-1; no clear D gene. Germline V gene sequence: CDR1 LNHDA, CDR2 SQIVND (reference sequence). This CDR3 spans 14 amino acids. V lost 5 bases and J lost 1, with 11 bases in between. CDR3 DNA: TGTGCCAGTAGTGAATTCGGAGCGAACACTGAAGCTTTCTTT. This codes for CASSEFGANTEAFF.

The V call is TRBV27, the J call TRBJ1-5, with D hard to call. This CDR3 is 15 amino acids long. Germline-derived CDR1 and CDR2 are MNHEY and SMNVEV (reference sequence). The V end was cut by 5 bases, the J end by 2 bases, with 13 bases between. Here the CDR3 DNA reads TGTGCCAGCAGTCCGCAGGCTGGGGGCAATCAGCCCCAGCATTTT. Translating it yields CASSPQAGGNQPQHF.